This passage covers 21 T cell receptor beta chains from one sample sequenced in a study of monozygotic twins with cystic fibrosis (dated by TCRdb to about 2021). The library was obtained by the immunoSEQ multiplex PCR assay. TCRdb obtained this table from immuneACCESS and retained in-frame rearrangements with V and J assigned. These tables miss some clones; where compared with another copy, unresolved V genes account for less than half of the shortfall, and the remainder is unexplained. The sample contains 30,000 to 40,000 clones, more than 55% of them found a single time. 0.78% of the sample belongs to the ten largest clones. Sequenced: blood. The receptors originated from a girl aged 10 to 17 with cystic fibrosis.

CDR3 sequence reads: CASSQSGAGVSYEQYF. Here the CDR3 DNA reads TGCGCCAGCAGCCAATCTGGAGCGGGAGTCTCCTACGAGCAGTACTTC. The V call is TRBV4-1, the J call TRBJ2-7; 8 positions match TRBD2. After removal of 2 bases from V and 0 bases from J, the junction contained 6 bases not matched to a gene. Germline-derived CDR1 and CDR2 are MGHRA and YSYEKL. This CDR3 is built from 16 residues.

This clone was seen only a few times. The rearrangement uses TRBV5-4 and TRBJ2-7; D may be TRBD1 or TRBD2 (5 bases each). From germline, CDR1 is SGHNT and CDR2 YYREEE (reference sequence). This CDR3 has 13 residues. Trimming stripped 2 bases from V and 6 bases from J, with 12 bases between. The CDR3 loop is CASSFLGTLEQYV. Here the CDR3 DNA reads TGTGCCAGCAGCTTCTTAGGGACGCTCGAGCAGTACGTC.

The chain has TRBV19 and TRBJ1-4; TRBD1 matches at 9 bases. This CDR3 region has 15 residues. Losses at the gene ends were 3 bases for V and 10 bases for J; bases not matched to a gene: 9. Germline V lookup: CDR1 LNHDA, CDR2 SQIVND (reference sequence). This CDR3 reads CASSIPGQGNLKLFF. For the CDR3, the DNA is TGTGCCAGTAGTATTCCGGGACAGGGAAATTTAAAACTGTTTTTT.

The CDR3 DNA reads TGTGCCAGCAGCATCGGGACGGATTATGGCTACACCTTC. Amino acid sequence: CASSIGTDYGYTF. The chain links TRBV5-4 to TRBJ1-2, with D possibly TRBD1 on 5 matching bases. V lost 4 bases to trimming and J lost 5 bases, with 12 bases between them. Germline CDR1 is SGHNT and CDR2 is YYREEE (reference sequence). CDR3 length: 13 residues.

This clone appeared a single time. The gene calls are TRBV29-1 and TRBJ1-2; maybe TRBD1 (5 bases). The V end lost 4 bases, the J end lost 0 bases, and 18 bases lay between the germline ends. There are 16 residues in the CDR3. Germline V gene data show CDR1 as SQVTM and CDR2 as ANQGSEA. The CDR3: CSVGQGGPISNYGYTF. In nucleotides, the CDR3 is TGCAGCGTTGGTCAGGGAGGTCCTATATCTAACTATGGCTACACCTTC.

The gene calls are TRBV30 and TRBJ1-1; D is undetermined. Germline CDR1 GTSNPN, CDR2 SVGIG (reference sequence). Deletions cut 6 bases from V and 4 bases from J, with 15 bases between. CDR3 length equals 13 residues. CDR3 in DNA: TGTGCCTGCCTTCCACGGGGTACCACTGAAGCTTTCTTT. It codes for CACLPRGTTEAFF.

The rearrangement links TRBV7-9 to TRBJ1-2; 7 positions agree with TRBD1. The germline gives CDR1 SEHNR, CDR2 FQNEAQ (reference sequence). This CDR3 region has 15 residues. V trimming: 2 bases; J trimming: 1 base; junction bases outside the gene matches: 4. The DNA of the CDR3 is TGTGCCAGCAGCTTAAATTACAGGGGTAACTATGGCTACACCTTC. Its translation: CASSLNYRGNYGYTF.

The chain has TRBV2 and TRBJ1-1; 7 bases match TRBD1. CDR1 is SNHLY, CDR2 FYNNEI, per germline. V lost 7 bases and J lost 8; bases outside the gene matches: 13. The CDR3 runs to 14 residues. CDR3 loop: CASITDRANQEAFF. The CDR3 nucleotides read TGTGCCAGCATCACCGACAGGGCCAACCAGGAAGCTTTCTTT.

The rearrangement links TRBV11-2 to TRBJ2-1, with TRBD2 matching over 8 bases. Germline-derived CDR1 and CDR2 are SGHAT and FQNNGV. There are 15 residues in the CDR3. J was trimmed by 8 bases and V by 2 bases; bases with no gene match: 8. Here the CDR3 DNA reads TGTGCCAGCAGCTTAACGGGAGGGCCAGGTTATGAGCAGTTCTTC. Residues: CASSLTGGPGYEQFF.

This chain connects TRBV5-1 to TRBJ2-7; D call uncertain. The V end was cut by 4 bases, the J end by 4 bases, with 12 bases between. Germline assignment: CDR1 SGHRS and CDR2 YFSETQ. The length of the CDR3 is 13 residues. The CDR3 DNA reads TGCGCCAGCAGCCGACCACCCGCTTACGAGCAGTACTTC. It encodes CASSRPPAYEQYF.

CDR3 sequence (DNA): TGTGCCAGCAGCTCCAAAGAGGTGTTCGAGACCCAGTACTTC. Translation: CASSSKEVFETQYF. This chain links TRBV7-9 with TRBJ2-5, with D unclear. CDR3 length equals 14 residues. Germline V gene sequence: CDR1 SEHNR, CDR2 FQNEAQ (reference sequence). With 4 bases removed from V and 5 bases from J, the gap between germline ends came to 14 bases.

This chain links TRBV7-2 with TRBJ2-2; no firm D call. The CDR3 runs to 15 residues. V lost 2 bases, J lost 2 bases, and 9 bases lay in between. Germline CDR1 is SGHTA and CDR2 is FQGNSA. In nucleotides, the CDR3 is TGTGCCAGCAGCTTAACCCGGGCCAACACCGGGGAGCTGTTTTTT. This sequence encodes CASSLTRANTGELFF.

In DNA, the CDR3 is TGTGCCAGTTCTAACACAGGGGCTGACGACAATGAGCAGTTCTTC. Amino acids: CASSNTGADDNEQFF. The gene calls are TRBV9 and TRBJ2-1; 7 bases line up with TRBD1. The V gene end was trimmed by 8 bases and the J gene end by 5 bases; junction bases not matched to a gene: 13. The CDR3 contains 15 residues. Germline-derived CDR1 and CDR2 are SGDLS and YYNGEE.

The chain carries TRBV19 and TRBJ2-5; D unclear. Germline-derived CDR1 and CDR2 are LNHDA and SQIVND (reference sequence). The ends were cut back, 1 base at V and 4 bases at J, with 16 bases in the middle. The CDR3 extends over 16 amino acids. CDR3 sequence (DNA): TGTGCCAGTAGTATAGTTGGATCGCTAGTGGGAGAGACCCAGTACTTC. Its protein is CASSIVGSLVGETQYF.

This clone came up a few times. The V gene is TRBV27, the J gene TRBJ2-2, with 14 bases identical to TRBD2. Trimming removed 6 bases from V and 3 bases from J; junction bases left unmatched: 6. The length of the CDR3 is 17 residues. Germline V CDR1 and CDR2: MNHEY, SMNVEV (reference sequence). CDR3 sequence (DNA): TGTGCCAGCAGGGGACTAGCGGGGGATAGCTACACCGGGGAGCTGTTTTTT. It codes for CASRGLAGDSYTGELFF.

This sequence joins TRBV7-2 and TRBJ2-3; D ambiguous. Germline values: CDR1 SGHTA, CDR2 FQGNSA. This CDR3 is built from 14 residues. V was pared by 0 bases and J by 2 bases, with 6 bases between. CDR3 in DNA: TGTGCCAGCAGCTTAGCTTTAGCCACAGATACGCAGTATTTT. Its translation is CASSLALATDTQYF.

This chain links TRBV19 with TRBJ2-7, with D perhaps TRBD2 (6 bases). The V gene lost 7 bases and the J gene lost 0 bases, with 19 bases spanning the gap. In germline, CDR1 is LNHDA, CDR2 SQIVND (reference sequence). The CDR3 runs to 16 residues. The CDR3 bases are TGTGCCAGTACCCCAAGGGGAGGATTCGGCTCCTACGAGCAGTACTTC. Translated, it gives CASTPRGGFGSYEQYF.

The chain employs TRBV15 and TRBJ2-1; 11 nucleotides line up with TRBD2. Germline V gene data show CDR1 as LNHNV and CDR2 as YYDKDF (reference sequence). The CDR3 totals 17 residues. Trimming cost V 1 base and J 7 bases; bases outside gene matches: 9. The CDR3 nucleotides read TGTGCCACCAGCAGAGGCGGTAGCGGGGGGGGACAGAATGAGCAGTTCTTC. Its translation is CATSRGGSGGGQNEQFF. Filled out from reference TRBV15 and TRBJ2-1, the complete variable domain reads DAMVIQNPRYQVTQFGKPVTLSCSQTLNHNVMYWYQQKSSQAPKLLFHYYDKDFNNEADTPDNFQSRRPNTSFCFLDIRSPGLGDTAMYLCATSRGGSGGGQNEQFFGPGTRLTVL.

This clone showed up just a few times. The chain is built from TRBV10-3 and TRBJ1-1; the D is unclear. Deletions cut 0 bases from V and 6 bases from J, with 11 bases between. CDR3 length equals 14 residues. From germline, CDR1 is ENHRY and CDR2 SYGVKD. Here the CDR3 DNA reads TGTGCCATCAGTGAGTCGACCACGGTAGCTGAAGCTTTCTTT. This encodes CAISESTTVAEAFF.

The CDR3 DNA sequence: TGTGCCAGTAGTATATCAGGGACCCACGAGCAGTACTTC. The encoded protein is CASSISGTHEQYF. V and J are TRBV19 and TRBJ2-7; perhaps D is TRBD1 or TRBD2 (5 bases each). CDR1 is LNHDA and CDR2 is SQIVND in the germline V gene (reference sequence). This CDR3 is built from 13 residues. With 2 bases removed from V and 5 bases from J, the gap between germline ends came to 10 bases.

The CDR3 DNA reads as TGTGCCAGCAGTTACTCGAAACAGGACTCCTACGAGCAGTACTTC. Encoded protein: CASSYSKQDSYEQYF. The chain recombines TRBV6-6 with TRBJ2-7; D is perhaps TRBD1 (5 bases). V was clipped by 0 bases and J by 0 bases, with 9 bases between them. The CDR3 consists of 15 residues. Looked up from germline, CDR1 is MNHNY and CDR2 is SVGAGI (reference sequence).